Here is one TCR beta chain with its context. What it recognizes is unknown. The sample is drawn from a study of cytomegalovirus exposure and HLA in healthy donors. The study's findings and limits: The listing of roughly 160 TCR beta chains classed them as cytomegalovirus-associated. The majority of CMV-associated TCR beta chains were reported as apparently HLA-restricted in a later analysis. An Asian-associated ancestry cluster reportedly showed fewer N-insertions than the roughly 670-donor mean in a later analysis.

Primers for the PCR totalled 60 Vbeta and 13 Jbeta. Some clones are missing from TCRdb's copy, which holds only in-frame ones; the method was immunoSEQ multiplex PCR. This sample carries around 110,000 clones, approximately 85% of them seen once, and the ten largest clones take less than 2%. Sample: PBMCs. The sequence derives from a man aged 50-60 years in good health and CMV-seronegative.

This CDR3 reads CASSHGTGGSVYGYTF. Written as DNA, the CDR3 is TGTGCCAGCAGCCACGGGACAGGGGGCTCGGTCTATGGCTACACCTTC. V usage is TRBV28 and J usage is TRBJ1-2, with 12 bases matching TRBD1. The V segment lost 6 bases and the J segment 4 bases; nucleotides outside the gene matches: 9. Germline CDR1 MDHEN, CDR2 SYDVKM. The CDR3 spans 16 residues.